These T cell receptor beta chains were read from a single sample in a study of T cell responses to AZD1222 COVID-19 vaccine. The method was immunoSEQ multiplex PCR; TCRdb's version includes in-frame clones alone and lacks a portion of them. The table records 60,000 to 70,000 clones, 85% of them present only once. The sample consisted of peripheral blood, taken on day 0 of AZD1222 vaccination. The receptors derive from an adult in good health. Both conserved end residues are part of each CDR3. A D gene is named only where the DNA matches it firmly. Size is stated for part of the rows, as once, few or many counts, or as a class when the clone is expanded.

d_gene,j_gene,v_gene,abundance,CDR3aa,CDR3nt
NA,TRBJ1-2,TRBV27,NA,CASSRRGRVYGYTF,TGTGCCAGCAGTCGCAGGGGAAGAGTCTATGGCTACACCTTC
NA,TRBJ1-2,TRBV2,NA,CASSEPGANYGYTF,TGTGCCAGCAGTGAACCGGGGGCGAACTATGGCTACACCTTC
NA,TRBJ1-5,TRBV19,once,CASSEQLLSPQHF,TGTGCCAGTAGTGAACAGCTACTTTCGCCCCAGCATTTT
NA,TRBJ2-1,TRBV3-1/TRBV3-2,NA,CASSQGPWNEQFF,TGTGCCAGCAGCCAAGGACCATGGAATGAGCAGTTCTTC
TRBD2,TRBJ2-5,TRBV27,few,CASSLGSGGAMETQYF,TGTGCCAGCAGTTTAGGTAGCGGGGGGGCCATGGAGACCCAGTACTTC
TRBD1,TRBJ1-2,TRBV6-5,NA,CASSYDRDGPRHGYTF,TGTGCCAGCAGTTACGACAGGGATGGCCCTCGCCATGGCTACACCTTC
NA,TRBJ2-2,TRBV7-6,NA,CASSLIWGMAGELFF,TGTGCCAGCAGCTTAATTTGGGGAATGGCCGGGGAGCTGTTTTTT
TRBD1,TRBJ1-5,TRBV15,NA,CATSRGQSNQPQHF,TGTGCCACCAGCAGGGGACAGTCCAATCAGCCCCAGCATTTT
NA,TRBJ2-3,TRBV12-3/TRBV12-4,NA,CASRPASGGTQYF,TGTGCCAGCAGACCCGCCAGCGGCGGTACGCAGTATTTT
TRBD1,TRBJ2-7,TRBV19,NA,CASTDTGQLEQYF,TGTGCCAGTACCGACACGGGACAGCTCGAGCAGTACTTC
NA,TRBJ1-2,TRBV5-1,NA,CASSPDRSGGRLGYTF,TGCGCCAGCAGCCCGGACCGTTCCGGGGGTCGCCTTGGCTACACCTTC
TRBD1,TRBJ1-1,TRBV11-3,NA,CASSLGSGTGEAFF,TGTGCCAGCAGCTTAGGCAGCGGGACAGGGGAAGCTTTCTTT
TRBD1,TRBJ1-6,TRBV10-2,NA,CASSGVRGASPLHF,TGCGCCAGCAGTGGGGTCAGGGGGGCTTCACCCCTCCACTTT
TRBD2,TRBJ2-7,TRBV27,NA,CASSLRPGGPRRYEQYF,TGTGCCAGCAGTTTACGGCCGGGGGGGCCTCGTCGGTACGAACAGTACTTC
NA,TRBJ1-6,TRBV28,NA,CASSSGTSRDSPLHF,TGTGCCAGCAGTTCCGGCACCTCGAGGGATTCACCCCTCCACTTT
NA,TRBJ2-1,TRBV27,NA,CASRLLGRVKLGEQFF,TGTGCCAGCAGACTATTGGGCAGGGTGAAACTCGGGGAGCAGTTCTTC
TRBD2,TRBJ2-2,TRBV4-2,NA,CASTTRASGGVNTGELFF,TGTGCCAGCACCACAAGGGCCAGCGGGGGGGTGAACACCGGGGAGCTGTTTTTT
NA,TRBJ1-2,TRBV29-1,NA,CSVEHRASYGYTF,TGCAGCGTTGAACACAGGGCTAGCTATGGCTACACCTTC
NA,TRBJ2-7,TRBV5-1,NA,CASSLGTYEQYF,TGCGCCAGCAGCCTCGGGACCTACGAGCAGTACTTC
NA,TRBJ1-1,TRBV10-3,NA,CAIGGRTENTEAFF,TGTGCCATCGGGGGGCGGACAGAGAACACTGAAGCTTTCTTT
TRBD1,TRBJ1-5,TRBV29-1,NA,CSVLRDRVNLISNQPQHF,TGCAGCGTTCTAAGGGACAGGGTAAATTTGATTAGCAATCAGCCCCAGCATTTT
TRBD1,TRBJ1-2,TRBV5-6,NA,CASSRGQGSSNYGYTF,TGTGCCAGCAGCCGTGGACAGGGAAGTTCCAACTATGGCTACACCTTC
TRBD1,TRBJ1-2,TRBV3-1/TRBV3-2,NA,CASSQDPWDRYGYTF,TGTGCCAGCAGCCAAGATCCTTGGGACAGATATGGCTACACCTTC
TRBD2,TRBJ2-3,TRBV6-5,once,CASNLRGGEDTQYF,TGTGCCAGCAATCTACGGGGGGGCGAGGATACGCAGTATTTT
TRBD2,TRBJ2-7,TRBV6-5,NA,CASSQLGLAGDEQYF,TGTGCCAGCTCCCAACTCGGACTAGCGGGGGATGAGCAGTACTTC
TRBD2,TRBJ2-5,TRBV14,NA,CASSQDRGGRFGETQYF,TGTGCCAGCAGCCAAGATCGGGGAGGGCGTTTCGGAGAGACCCAGTACTTC
TRBD1,TRBJ2-3,TRBV3-1/TRBV3-2,few,CASSRWGQHTDTQYF,TGTGCCAGCAGCCGATGGGGACAGCACACAGATACGCAGTATTTT
NA,TRBJ1-1,TRBV6-5,NA,CASRQGHGNTEAFF,TGTGCCAGCAGGCAGGGTCACGGAAACACTGAAGCTTTCTTT
NA,TRBJ2-1,TRBV2,NA,CASSKQLGRVWYNEQFF,TGTGCCAGCAGTAAACAGCTAGGGCGAGTGTGGTACAATGAGCAGTTCTTC
TRBD2,TRBJ2-1,TRBV19,few,CASSNVAGGINEQFF,TGTGCCAGTAGCAACGTAGCGGGGGGTATCAATGAGCAGTTCTTC
NA,TRBJ1-2,TRBV5-4,NA,CASSLDLDGYTF,TGTGCCAGCAGCTTAGACTTGGACGGCTACACCTTC
TRBD2,TRBJ2-7,TRBV6-6,NA,CASRSAGGDEQYF,TGTGCCAGCAGGTCTGCGGGGGGCGACGAGCAGTACTTC
NA,TRBJ1-5,TRBV3-1/TRBV3-2,NA,CASSQDLGENQPQHF,TGTGCCAGCAGCCAAGATCTCGGAGAGAATCAGCCCCAGCATTTT
NA,TRBJ1-1,TRBV20-1,NA,CSARDGTEAFF,TGCAGTGCTAGAGATGGGACAGAAGCTTTCTTT
NA,TRBJ2-1,TRBV15,once,CATSRPGAGQGAQFF,TGTGCCACCAGCAGGCCCGGGGCCGGGCAGGGAGCGCAGTTCTTC
TRBD1,TRBJ2-7,TRBV11-2,NA,CASSRQGTQYEQYF,TGTGCCAGCAGCCGACAGGGGACGCAGTACGAGCAGTACTTC
NA,TRBJ1-5,TRBV28,NA,CASSESGTTWNQPQHF,TGTGCCAGCAGCGAGTCCGGGACAACTTGGAATCAGCCCCAGCATTTT
TRBD1,TRBJ1-5,TRBV29-1,NA,CSVTGTGREPQHF,TGCAGCGTGACCGGGACAGGGCGGGAGCCCCAGCATTTT
TRBD1,TRBJ1-2,TRBV27,NA,CASSLQRTGGYGYTF,TGTGCCAGCAGTTTACAGAGGACAGGGGGCTATGGCTACACCTTC
NA,TRBJ1-4,TRBV30,NA,CAWSVSAGYNEKLFF,TGTGCCTGGAGTGTCTCGGCGGGGTATAATGAAAAACTGTTTTTT
TRBD2,TRBJ2-3,TRBV5-1,NA,CASTQGSGGPGGHTDTQYF,TGCGCCAGCACCCAGGGTAGCGGGGGCCCTGGGGGACACACAGATACGCAGTATTTT
NA,TRBJ1-4,TRBV5-1,NA,CASSLEGTSTNEKLFF,TGCGCCAGCAGCTTGGAAGGGACCTCCACTAATGAAAAACTGTTTTTT
TRBD2,TRBJ2-7,TRBV7-9,few,CASSPGGTGYEQYF,TGTGCCAGCAGCCCGGGGGGGACGGGCTACGAGCAGTACTTC
NA,TRBJ1-2,TRBV18,NA,CASSPGPRAANYGYTF,TGTGCCAGCTCACCAGGGCCCAGGGCAGCTAACTATGGCTACACCTTC
NA,TRBJ1-2,TRBV21-1,once,CASSKPPRRRGRGYTF,TGTGCCAGCAGCAAACCCCCGAGACGCCGAGGGAGGGGCTACACCTTC
TRBD1,TRBJ2-1,TRBV5-1,NA,CASSLVTGGYYNEQFF,TGCGCCAGCAGCTTGGTTACAGGGGGTTATTACAATGAGCAGTTCTTC
NA,TRBJ1-5,TRBV6-1,NA,CASSGTESVGPQHF,TGTGCCAGCAGTGGCACAGAATCAGTTGGGCCCCAGCATTTT
NA,TRBJ2-1,TRBV3-1/TRBV3-2,once,CASSQRLPGSYNEQFF,TGTGCCAGCAGCCAAAGGCTACCGGGGTCCTACAATGAGCAGTTCTTC
TRBD2,TRBJ2-2,TRBV18,NA,CASSATSGTGELFF,TGTGCCAGCTCCGCGACTAGCGGGACCGGGGAGCTGTTTTTT
NA,TRBJ2-7,TRBV27,NA,CASSSHQSAYSYEQYF,TGTGCCAGCAGCTCCCACCAGAGCGCCTACTCCTACGAGCAGTACTTC
TRBD2,TRBJ2-3,TRBV11-3,NA,CASSSSGLTDTQYF,TGTGCCAGCAGCTCTAGCGGGCTTACAGATACGCAGTATTTT
TRBD1,TRBJ2-7,TRBV5-1,NA,CASSPDRGSSYEQYF,TGCGCCAGCAGTCCGGACAGGGGATCCTCCTACGAGCAGTACTTC
NA,TRBJ2-7,TRBV20-1,NA,CSASQVISYEQYF,TGCAGTGCTAGTCAGGTCATCTCCTACGAGCAGTACTTC
NA,TRBJ2-6,TRBV6-5,NA,CASSYMRGANVLTF,TGTGCCAGCAGTTACATGAGAGGGGCCAACGTCCTGACTTTC
TRBD1,TRBJ2-7,TRBV5-4,NA,CASSSGQGAREQYF,TGTGCCAGCAGCTCGGGACAGGGGGCTCGGGAGCAGTACTTC